The next 31 T cell receptor beta chains were all read from a single sample in a study of blood T cell repertoires in COVID-19. Profiling relied on immunoSEQ multiplex PCR, and the TCRdb table lists in-frame clones only, not all of them. The table has fewer than 200,000 clones, around 80% seen once. The source material was peripheral blood. The receptors stem from a man aged 60-69 years with acute or convalescent COVID-19.

The rearrangement links TRBV19 to TRBJ1-3, with 9 bases fitting TRBD1. CDR3 length equals 15 residues. The V gene end was trimmed by 7 bases and the J gene end by 0 bases; junction bases not matched to a gene: 4. The V gene's germline CDR1 is LNHDA and CDR2 SQIVND (reference sequence). CDR3 in amino acids: CASIDRGNSGNTIYF. The DNA of the CDR3 is TGTGCCAGTATCGACAGGGGGAACTCTGGAAACACCATATATTTT.

V and J are TRBV6-5 and TRBJ2-7; TRBD2 matches at 8 bases. Germline V gene sequence: CDR1 MNHEY, CDR2 SVGAGI. This CDR3 is built from 13 residues. Trimming took 7 bases from V and 3 from J; bases not matched to a gene: 5. The CDR3 DNA follows: TGTGCCAGCACCGGGGGGGGCGTCTACGAGCAGTACTTC. Encoded protein: CASTGGGVYEQYF.

V and J are TRBV15 and TRBJ1-4; TRBD1 might be the D (5 bases). CDR1 and CDR2 (germline): LNHNV, YYDKDF (reference sequence). V was trimmed by 1 base and J by 3 bases, leaving 12 bases between them. The CDR3 loop spans 16 amino acids. The CDR3 spells CATSRAPRASNEKLFF. The CDR3 DNA follows: TGTGCCACCAGCAGAGCCCCCAGGGCGTCTAATGAAAAACTGTTTTTT.

V gene TRBV7-3 combines with J gene TRBJ2-2; D perhaps matches TRBD1 (5 bases). The CDR3 length is 15 residues. CDR1 and CDR2 from the germline V gene are SGHTA and FQGTGA. Trimming cost V 4 bases and J 0 bases, with 9 bases left between them. CDR3 coding DNA: TGTGCCAGCAGCTACACAGGTTCGAACACCGGGGAGCTGTTTTTT. This codes for CASSYTGSNTGELFF.

The chain uses TRBV10-3 and TRBJ2-1; a weak D match, TRBD2 (6 bases). The CDR3 is 16 residues long. With 6 bases removed from V and 0 bases from J, the gap between germline ends came to 15 bases. Germline CDR1 and CDR2: ENHRY and SYGVKD. The CDR3 nucleotides read TGTGCCATCAGAGCTAGCGTTAGTAGCTCCTACAATGAGCAGTTCTTC. Translation gives CAIRASVSSSYNEQFF.

This clone occurred a few times. The V call is TRBV7-9, the J call TRBJ2-6; D is undetermined. This CDR3 comprises 15 residues. Germline V lookup: CDR1 SEHNR, CDR2 FQNEAQ (reference sequence). Trimming shortened V by 5 bases and J by 0 bases, and 8 bases separated the two germline ends. CDR3 sequence reads: CASSIDNSGANVLTF. For the CDR3, the DNA is TGTGCCAGCAGCATAGATAACTCTGGGGCCAACGTCCTGACTTTC.

The chain combines TRBV5-4 with TRBJ2-1; 7 bases agree with TRBD2. Germline values: CDR1 SGHNT, CDR2 YYREEE (reference sequence). The V gene end was trimmed by 2 bases and the J gene end by 4 bases; junction bases not matched to a gene: 12. The length of the CDR3 is 17 residues. The CDR3 nucleotides read TGTGCCAGCAGCTTCACAGGCGGGGGAAGCATTTACAATGAGCAGTTCTTC. It translates to CASSFTGGGSIYNEQFF.

The V gene is TRBV7-8, the J gene TRBJ2-7; TRBD2 aligns across 10 bases. The CDR3 contains 17 residues. The ends lost 2 bases at V and 4 bases at J; junction bases unmatched: 11. In germline, CDR1 is SGHVS, CDR2 FQNEAQ. This CDR3 reads CASSLSGWASGSYEQYF. Here the CDR3 DNA reads TGTGCCAGCAGCTTATCAGGCTGGGCTAGCGGGAGTTACGAGCAGTACTTC.

The CDR3 loop reads CSVETGVNQPQHF. In DNA form, the CDR3 reads TGCAGCGTCGAAACAGGGGTCAATCAGCCCCAGCATTTT. The chain carries TRBV29-1 and TRBJ1-5; 7 positions match TRBD1. This CDR3 region has 13 residues. Per germline, CDR1 SQVTM and CDR2 ANQGSEA. The ends lost 6 bases at V and 3 bases at J; junction bases unmatched: 5.

The chain links TRBV20-1 to TRBJ2-1; 10 bases match TRBD2. Per the germline V gene, CDR1 is DFQATT and CDR2 is SNEGSKA (reference sequence). This CDR3 has 17 amino acids. J gave up 6 bases and V 3 bases, and 14 bases lay outside the gene matches. CDR3 region: CSASGGPTSGITNEQFF. CDR3 coding DNA: TGCAGTGCTAGTGGGGGTCCAACTAGCGGGATTACCAATGAGCAGTTCTTC.

The V call is TRBV9, the J call TRBJ2-1; D gene ambiguous. The CDR3 is 15 amino acids. Trimming removed 0 bases at V and 4 bases at J, with 11 bases between. CDR1 is SGDLS, CDR2 YYNGEE, per germline. The CDR3 DNA follows: TGTGCCAGCAGCGTAGAAGCGTCATCATACAATGAGCAGTTCTTC. Encoded protein: CASSVEASSYNEQFF.

The chain couples TRBV9 to TRBJ1-3, with D perhaps TRBD1 (5 bases). V was shortened by 0 bases and J by 2 bases, with 9 bases between the two germline ends. The CDR3 is 15 amino acids. CDR1 is SGDLS, CDR2 YYNGEE, per germline. The CDR3 reads CASSVEGLAGNTIYF. DNA of the CDR3: TGTGCCAGCAGCGTAGAGGGACTGGCTGGAAACACCATATATTTT.

The chain employs TRBV21-1 and TRBJ1-5; the table's D call, TRBD1, was not checked against the DNA. TRBV21-1 is deemed a pseudogene. The CDR3 runs 20 residues. In DNA form, the CDR3 reads TGTGCCAGCAGCAAAGAGGTGCGGGACAGGACCATTCATAGCAATCAGCCCCAGCATTTT. Translated: CASSKEVRDRTIHSNQPQHF.

This rearrangement joins TRBV7-9 to TRBJ1-2; TRBD1 aligns across 7 bases. Germline CDR1 and CDR2: SEHNR and FQNEAQ (reference sequence). This CDR3 is built from 13 residues. V was clipped by 2 bases and J by 4 bases; unmatched bases: 1. This CDR3 reads CASSLPGGYGYTF. CDR3 nucleotides: TGTGCCAGCAGCTTACCAGGGGGCTATGGCTACACCTTC.

V and J are TRBV30 and TRBJ2-1; 14 bases match TRBD2. The CDR3 sequence is 18 residues long. The V segment lost 0 bases and the J segment 6 bases; nucleotides outside the gene matches: 10. Germline-derived CDR1 and CDR2 are GTSNPN and SVGIG (reference sequence). The CDR3 DNA is TGTGCCTGGAGTGTACGCCGACTAGCGGGAGGGCCTGTCAATGAGCAGTTCTTC. It encodes CAWSVRRLAGGPVNEQFF.

The chain is built from TRBV5-6 and TRBJ1-6; perhaps TRBD1 as D (6 bases). The CDR3 runs to 15 residues. Trimming pared 4 bases from V and 8 bases from J, leaving 16 bases between. CDR1 is SGHDT and CDR2 is YYEEEE in the germline V gene. CDR3 loop: CASSRDTSRDSPLHF. Here the CDR3 DNA reads TGTGCCAGCAGCAGGGACACCTCCCGGGATTCACCCCTCCACTTT.

The gene calls are TRBV19 and TRBJ1-2; 7 bases map to TRBD1. V shed 7 bases and J 5 bases; nucleotides not matched to a gene: 10. The CDR3 is 14 amino acids. Per germline, CDR1 LNHDA and CDR2 SQIVND (reference sequence). In nucleotides, the CDR3 is TGTGCCAGTACCCCACAGGGGCTTGTGTATGGCTACACCTTC. Its protein product is CASTPQGLVYGYTF.

This chain connects TRBV23-1 to TRBJ1-3; TRBD1 matches at 7 bases. TRBV23-1 is marked as an open reading frame, function uncertain. The CDR3 contains 18 residues. With V trimmed by 3 bases and J by 0 bases, 11 bases remained unmatched. In nucleotides, the CDR3 is TGCGCCAGCAGTCACCCCCCACGACAGGGACCCTCTGGAAACACCATATATTTT. Its protein is CASSHPPRQGPSGNTIYF.

This chain connects TRBV3-1 (or the pseudogene TRBV3-2) to TRBJ2-3, with 8 positions matching TRBD2. The ends lost 5 bases at V and 5 bases at J; junction bases unmatched: 12. CDR1 and CDR2 from the germline V gene are LGHDT and YNNKEL (reference sequence). The CDR3 runs to 16 residues. Here the CDR3 DNA reads TGTGCCAGCAGCAAAAGGGCCGGGGGGGCAGGAGATACGCAGTATTTT. Protein product: CASSKRAGGAGDTQYF.

The chain combines TRBV6-1 with TRBJ1-5; D might be TRBD1 (5 bases). The germline V and J ends were trimmed by 3 bases and 4 bases, with 19 bases remaining between them. Germline assignment: CDR1 MNHNS and CDR2 SASEGT. The CDR3 covers 17 residues. CDR3 nucleotides: TGTGCCAGCAGTGATAGTGGCAGGGCGTTGGGAAATCAGCCCCAGCATTTT. Translating gives CASSDSGRALGNQPQHF.

In this sample, this clone turned up once. The V call is TRBV3-1 (or the pseudogene TRBV3-2), the J call TRBJ2-3; a weak D match, TRBD2 (5 bases). V lost 3 bases to trimming and J lost 1 base, with 5 bases between them. The CDR3 length is 13 residues. From germline, CDR1 is LGHDT and CDR2 YNNKEL (reference sequence). CDR3: CASSHGGTDTQYF. CDR3 DNA sequence: TGTGCCAGCAGCCACGGGGGCACAGATACGCAGTATTTT.

The J gene is TRBJ2-7, the V gene TRBV5-4, with 11 nucleotides matching TRBD1. Trimming removed 4 bases from V and 4 bases from J; junction bases left unmatched: 4. The CDR3 is made up of 14 amino acids. Germline assignment: CDR1 SGHNT and CDR2 YYREEE (reference sequence). The CDR3 DNA follows: TGTGCCAGCAGCCTGGGACAGGGGGAATACGAGCAGTACTTC. This gives the protein CASSLGQGEYEQYF.

This clone was found a few times. The chain couples TRBV6-5 to TRBJ2-5; D is possibly TRBD1 (5 bases). CDR1 and CDR2 (germline): MNHEY, SVGAGI. The V end lost 6 bases, the J end lost 6 bases, and 17 bases lay between the germline ends. CDR3 length: 14 amino acids. The chain's CDR3 is CASRQDGNWKTQYF. Here the CDR3 DNA reads TGTGCCAGCAGACAGGACGGAAACTGGAAGACCCAGTACTTC.

In this sample, this clone turned up a few times. The chain uses TRBV30 and TRBJ1-2; TRBD1 agrees at 9 bases. Germline V gene sequence: CDR1 GTSNPN, CDR2 SVGIG (reference sequence). Trimming at V came to 5 bases and at J to 7 bases, leaving 5 bases not matched to a gene. The CDR3 covers 12 residues. The CDR3 loop reads CAWGQGNFGYTF. For the CDR3, the DNA is TGTGCCTGGGGACAGGGGAATTTTGGCTACACCTTC.

DNA for the CDR3: TGTGCCACCAGCAGAGGGGGCCGGGACACCGGGGAGCTGTTTTTT. Encoded protein: CATSRGGRDTGELFF. The rearrangement uses TRBV15 and TRBJ2-2, with D perhaps matching TRBD1 (5 bases). The V gene lost 1 base and the J gene lost 3 bases, with 9 bases spanning the gap. Germline-derived CDR1 and CDR2 are LNHNV and YYDKDF (reference sequence). The CDR3 has 15 amino acids. Variable domain in full (rest from reference TRBV15 and TRBJ2-2): DAMVIQNPRYQVTQFGKPVTLSCSQTLNHNVMYWYQQKSSQAPKLLFHYYDKDFNNEADTPDNFQSRRPNTSFCFLDIRSPGLGDTAMYLCATSRGGRDTGELFFGEGSRLTVL.

This chain connects TRBV9 to TRBJ2-3, with 13 bases identical to TRBD2. Germline CDR1 and CDR2: SGDLS and YYNGEE. There are 18 residues in the CDR3. The ends lost 1 base at V and 0 bases at J; junction bases unmatched: 5. In nucleotides, the CDR3 is TGTGCCAGCAGCGTAAAACTAGCGGGAGGGGAGAGCACAGATACGCAGTATTTT. It translates to CASSVKLAGGESTDTQYF.

This clone has only one observation. The CDR3: CATSGGTSGPTGELFF. The CDR3 nucleotides read TGTGCCACCAGCGGCGGGACTAGCGGACCAACCGGGGAGCTGTTTTTT. This chain uses TRBV15 with TRBJ2-2; 11 bases agree with TRBD2. The V and J ends lost 5 bases and 5 bases, in that order; junction bases with no gene match: 7. CDR1 is LNHNV, CDR2 YYDKDF, per germline (reference sequence). The CDR3 extends over 16 amino acids. Looking up the rest from reference TRBV15 and TRBJ2-2 gives the full variable domain: DAMVIQNPRYQVTQFGKPVTLSCSQTLNHNVMYWYQQKSSQAPKLLFHYYDKDFNNEADTPDNFQSRRPNTSFCFLDIRSPGLGDTAMYLCATSGGTSGPTGELFFGEGSRLTVL.

The chain employs TRBV10-3 and TRBJ2-1; 10 bases agree with TRBD2. Trimming took 7 bases from V and 0 from J; bases not matched to a gene: 12. Germline V gene lookup returns CDR1 ENHRY and CDR2 SYGVKD. The CDR3 extends over 18 amino acids. The CDR3 DNA follows: TGTGCCATCATAGTTTTTCTAGCGGGGGCTCTCTCCTACAATGAGCAGTTCTTC. It is translated as CAIIVFLAGALSYNEQFF.

This rearrangement joins TRBV4-3 to TRBJ1-4; D might be TRBD1 (5 bases). The V end was cut by 1 base, the J end by 4 bases, with 7 bases between. From germline, CDR1 is LGHNA and CDR2 YSLEER. CDR3 length: 14 residues. CDR3 bases: TGCGCCAGCAGCCAAGGACAGTATAATGAAAAACTGTTTTTT. Amino acid sequence: CASSQGQYNEKLFF.

This clone has just a few counts. V and J are TRBV7-2 and TRBJ2-5, with D uncertain. V lost 5 bases and J 5 bases, leaving 12 bases between the germline ends. Germline assignment: CDR1 SGHTA and CDR2 FQGNSA. This CDR3 is built from 13 residues. CDR3 DNA: TGTGCCAGCAGCAATCGAGCTGAGGAGACCCAGTACTTC. Translated: CASSNRAEETQYF.

This clone was observed a handful of times. The chain employs TRBV19 and TRBJ1-1, with D possibly being TRBD1 (6 bases). Germline V gene sequence: CDR1 LNHDA, CDR2 SQIVND (reference sequence). V was pared by 6 bases and J by 2 bases, with 16 bases between. CDR3 length: 15 amino acids. CDR3 sequence: CASRATGFRNTEAFF. The CDR3 bases are TGTGCCAGTAGGGCTACAGGGTTTCGCAACACTGAAGCTTTCTTT.